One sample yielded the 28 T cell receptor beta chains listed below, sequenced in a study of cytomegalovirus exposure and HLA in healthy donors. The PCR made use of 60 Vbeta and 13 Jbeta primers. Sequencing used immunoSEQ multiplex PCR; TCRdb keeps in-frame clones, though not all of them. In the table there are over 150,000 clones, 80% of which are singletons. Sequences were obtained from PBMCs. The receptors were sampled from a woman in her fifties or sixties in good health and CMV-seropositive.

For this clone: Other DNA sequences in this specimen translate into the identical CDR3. The CDR3 nucleotides read TGTGCCAGCAGTTCAGGGGACAGGGCCAACTATGGCTACACCTTC. Translating gives CASSSGDRANYGYTF. V and J are TRBV7-9 and TRBJ1-2; 9 positions agree with TRBD1. This CDR3 is 15 amino acids long. V trimming: 6 bases; J trimming: 2 bases; junction bases outside the gene matches: 7. The germline V gene encodes CDR1 SEHNR and CDR2 FQNEAQ (reference sequence).

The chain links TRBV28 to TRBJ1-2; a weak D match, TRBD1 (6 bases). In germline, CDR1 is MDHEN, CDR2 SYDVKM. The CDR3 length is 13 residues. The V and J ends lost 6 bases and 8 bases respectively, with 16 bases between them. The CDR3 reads CASRYAVRGGYTF. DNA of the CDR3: TGTGCCAGCAGATACGCCGTCAGGGGAGGCTACACCTTC.

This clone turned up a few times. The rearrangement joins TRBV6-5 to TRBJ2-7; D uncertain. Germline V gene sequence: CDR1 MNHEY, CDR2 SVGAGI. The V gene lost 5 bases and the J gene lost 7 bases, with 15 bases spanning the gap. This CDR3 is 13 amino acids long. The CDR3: CASSPSRRMEQYF. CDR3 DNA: TGTGCCAGCAGTCCCAGTCGGCGGATGGAGCAGTACTTC.

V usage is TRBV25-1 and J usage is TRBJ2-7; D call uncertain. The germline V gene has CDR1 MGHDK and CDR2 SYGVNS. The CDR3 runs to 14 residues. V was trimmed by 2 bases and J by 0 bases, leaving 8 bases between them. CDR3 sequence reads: CASSEGGFSYEQYF. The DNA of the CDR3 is TGTGCCAGCAGTGAAGGCGGATTCTCCTACGAGCAGTACTTC.

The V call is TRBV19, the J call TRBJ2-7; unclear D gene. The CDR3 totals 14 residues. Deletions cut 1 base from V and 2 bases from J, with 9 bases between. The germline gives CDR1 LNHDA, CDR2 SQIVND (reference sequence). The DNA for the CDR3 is TGTGCCAGTAGTATAGTTGCAGTTACCTACGAGCAGTACTTC. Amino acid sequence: CASSIVAVTYEQYF.

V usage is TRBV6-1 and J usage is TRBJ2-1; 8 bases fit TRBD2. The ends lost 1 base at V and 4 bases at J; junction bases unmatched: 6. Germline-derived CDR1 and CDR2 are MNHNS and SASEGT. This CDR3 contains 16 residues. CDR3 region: CASSEGVLAVYNEQFF. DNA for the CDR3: TGTGCCAGCAGTGAAGGAGTACTAGCGGTATACAATGAGCAGTTCTTC.

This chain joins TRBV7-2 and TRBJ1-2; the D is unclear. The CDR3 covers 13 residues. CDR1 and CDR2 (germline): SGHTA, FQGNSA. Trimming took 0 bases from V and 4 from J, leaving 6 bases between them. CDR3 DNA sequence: TGTGCCAGCAGCTTAGCTAGCCTCTATGGCTACACCTTC. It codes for CASSLASLYGYTF.

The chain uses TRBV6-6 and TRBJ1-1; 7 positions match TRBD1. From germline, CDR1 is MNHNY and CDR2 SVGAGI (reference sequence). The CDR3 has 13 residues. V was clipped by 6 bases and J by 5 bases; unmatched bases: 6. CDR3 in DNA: TGTGCCAGCAGCCCCTCAGGGGGAACTGAAGCTTTCTTT. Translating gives CASSPSGGTEAFF.

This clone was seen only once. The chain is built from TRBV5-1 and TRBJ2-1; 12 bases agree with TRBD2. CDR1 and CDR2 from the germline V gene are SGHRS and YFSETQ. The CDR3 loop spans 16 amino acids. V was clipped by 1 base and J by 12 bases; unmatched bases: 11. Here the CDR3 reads CASSLSVLAGGGGQFF. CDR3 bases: TGCGCCAGCAGCTTGTCGGTACTAGCGGGAGGTGGGGGGCAGTTCTTC.

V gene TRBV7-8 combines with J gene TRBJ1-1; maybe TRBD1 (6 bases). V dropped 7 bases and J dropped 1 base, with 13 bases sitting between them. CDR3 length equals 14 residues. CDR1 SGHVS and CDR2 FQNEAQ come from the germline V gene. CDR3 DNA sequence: TGTGCCAGCACGCCGGGACACACGAACACTGAAGCTTTCTTT. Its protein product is CASTPGHTNTEAFF. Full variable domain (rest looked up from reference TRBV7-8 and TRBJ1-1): GAGVSQSPRYKVAKRGQDVALRCDPISGHVSLFWYQQALGQGPEFLTYFQNEAQLDKSGLPSDRFFAERPEGSVSTLKIQRTQQEDSAVYLCASTPGHTNTEAFFGQGTRLTVV.

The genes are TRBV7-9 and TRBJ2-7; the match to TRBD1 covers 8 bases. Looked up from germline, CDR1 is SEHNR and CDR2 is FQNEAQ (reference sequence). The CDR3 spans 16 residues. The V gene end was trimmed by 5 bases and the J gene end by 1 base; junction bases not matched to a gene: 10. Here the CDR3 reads CASSLGQGSPSYEQYF. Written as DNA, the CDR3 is TGTGCCAGCAGCCTTGGACAGGGTTCGCCATCCTACGAGCAGTACTTC.

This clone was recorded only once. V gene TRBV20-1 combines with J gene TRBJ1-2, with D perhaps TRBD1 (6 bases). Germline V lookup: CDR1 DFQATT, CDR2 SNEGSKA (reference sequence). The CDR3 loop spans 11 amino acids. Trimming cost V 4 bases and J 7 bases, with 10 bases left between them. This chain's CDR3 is CSAKAGVGYTF. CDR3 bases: TGCAGTGCTAAGGCAGGGGTTGGCTACACCTTC.

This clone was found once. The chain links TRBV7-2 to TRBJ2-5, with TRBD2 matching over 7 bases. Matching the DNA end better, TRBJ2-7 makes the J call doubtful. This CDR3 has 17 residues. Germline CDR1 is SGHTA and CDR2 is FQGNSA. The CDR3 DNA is TGTGCCAGCAACCTCTTACACGGGGCTAGCGGAACCTACGAGCAGTACTTC. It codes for CASNLLHGASGTYEQYF.

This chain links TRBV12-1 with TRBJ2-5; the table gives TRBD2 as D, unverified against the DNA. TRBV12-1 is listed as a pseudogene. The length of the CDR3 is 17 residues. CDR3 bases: TGTGCCAGCAGCCGAATAGCGGGGGGCCCCTCGGGAGAGACCCAGTACTTC. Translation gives CASSRIAGGPSGETQYF.

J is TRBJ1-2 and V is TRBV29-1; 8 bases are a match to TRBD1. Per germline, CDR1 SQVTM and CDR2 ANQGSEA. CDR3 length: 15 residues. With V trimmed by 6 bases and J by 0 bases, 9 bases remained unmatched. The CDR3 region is CSVGQGAGANYGYTF. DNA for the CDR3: TGCAGCGTCGGACAGGGTGCGGGCGCTAACTATGGCTACACCTTC.

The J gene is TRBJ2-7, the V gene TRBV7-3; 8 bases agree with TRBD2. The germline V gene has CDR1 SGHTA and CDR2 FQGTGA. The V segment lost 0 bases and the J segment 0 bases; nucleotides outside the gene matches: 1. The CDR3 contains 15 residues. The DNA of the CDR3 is TGTGCCAGCAGCTTAACCAGCGGGGGCTCCTACGAGCAGTACTTC. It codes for CASSLTSGGSYEQYF.

The CDR3 DNA reads as TGTGCCAGCAACCAGGGGGCCCTGGCCGGGGAGCTGTTTTTT. It encodes CASNQGALAGELFF. The chain is built from TRBV21-1 and TRBJ2-2; the table assigns TRBD1, which was not confirmed against the DNA. TRBV21-1 is described as a pseudogene. The CDR3 is made up of 14 amino acids.

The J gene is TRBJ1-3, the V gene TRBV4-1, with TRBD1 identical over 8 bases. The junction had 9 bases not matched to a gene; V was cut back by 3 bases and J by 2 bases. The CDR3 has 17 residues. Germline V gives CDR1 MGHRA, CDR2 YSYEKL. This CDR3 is CASSHTLEDRAGNTIYF. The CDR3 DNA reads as TGCGCCAGCAGCCATACGTTAGAGGACAGGGCTGGAAACACCATATATTTT.

The DNA for the CDR3 is TGTGCGAGTATTCGAAGTTCCTACGAGCAGTACTTC. As protein: CASIRSSYEQYF. The chain carries TRBV28 and TRBJ2-7; D gene ambiguous. CDR3 length: 12 residues. CDR1 and CDR2 from the germline V gene are MDHEN and SYDVKM.

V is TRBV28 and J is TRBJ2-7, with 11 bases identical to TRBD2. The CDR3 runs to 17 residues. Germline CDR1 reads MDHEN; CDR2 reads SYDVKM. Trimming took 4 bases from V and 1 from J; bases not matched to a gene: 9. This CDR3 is CASSSGELAGVSYEQYF. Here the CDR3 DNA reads TGTGCCAGCAGTTCGGGGGAACTAGCGGGAGTTTCCTACGAGCAGTACTTC. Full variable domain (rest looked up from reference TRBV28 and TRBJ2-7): DVKVTQSSRYLVKRTGEKVFLECVQDMDHENMFWYRQDPGLGLRLIYFSYDVKMKEKGDIPEGYSVSREKKERFSLILESASTNQTSMYLCASSSGELAGVSYEQYFGPGTRLTVT.

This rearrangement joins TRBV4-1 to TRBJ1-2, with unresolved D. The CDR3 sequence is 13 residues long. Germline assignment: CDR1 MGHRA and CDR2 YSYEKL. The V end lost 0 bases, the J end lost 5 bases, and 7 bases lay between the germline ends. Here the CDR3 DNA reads TGCGCCAGCAGCCAAGAAACACGTTATGGCTACACCTTC. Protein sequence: CASSQETRYGYTF.

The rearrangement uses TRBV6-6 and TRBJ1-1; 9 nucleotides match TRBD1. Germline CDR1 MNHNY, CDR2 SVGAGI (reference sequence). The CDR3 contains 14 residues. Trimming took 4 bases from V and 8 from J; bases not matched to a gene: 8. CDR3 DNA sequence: TGTGCCAGCAGTTCCCCCGGGACAGGGTCCGAAGCTTTCTTT. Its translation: CASSSPGTGSEAFF.

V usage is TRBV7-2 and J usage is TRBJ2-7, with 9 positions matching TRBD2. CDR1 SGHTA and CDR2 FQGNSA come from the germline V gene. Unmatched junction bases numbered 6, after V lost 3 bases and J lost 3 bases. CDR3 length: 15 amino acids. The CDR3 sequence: CASSLRGGRDYEQYF. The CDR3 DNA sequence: TGTGCCAGCAGCTTGAGGGGCGGGAGGGACTACGAGCAGTACTTC.

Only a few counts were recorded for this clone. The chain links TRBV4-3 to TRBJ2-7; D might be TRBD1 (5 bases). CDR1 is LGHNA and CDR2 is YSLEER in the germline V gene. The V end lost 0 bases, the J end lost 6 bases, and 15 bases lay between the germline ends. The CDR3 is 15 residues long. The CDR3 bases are TGCGCCAGCAGCCAAGATCAGGGAAAGGAGCGCGAGCAGTACTTC. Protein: CASSQDQGKEREQYF.

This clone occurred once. The CDR3 reads CASSLVQGLGYTF. The CDR3 nucleotides read TGTGCCAGCAGCTTAGTCCAGGGCCTTGGCTACACCTTC. The chain combines TRBV7-9 with TRBJ1-2; possible D gene TRBD1, 5 bases. V lost 1 base and J lost 7, with 10 bases in between. Per germline, CDR1 SEHNR and CDR2 FQNEAQ (reference sequence). This CDR3 is 13 amino acids long.

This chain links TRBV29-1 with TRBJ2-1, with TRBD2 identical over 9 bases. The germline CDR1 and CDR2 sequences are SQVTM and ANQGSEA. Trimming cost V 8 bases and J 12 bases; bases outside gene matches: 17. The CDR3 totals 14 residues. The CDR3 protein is CSTLPVVSRGGQFF. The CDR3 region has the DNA TGCAGCACATTACCCGTCGTCTCGCGGGGGGGGCAGTTCTTC.

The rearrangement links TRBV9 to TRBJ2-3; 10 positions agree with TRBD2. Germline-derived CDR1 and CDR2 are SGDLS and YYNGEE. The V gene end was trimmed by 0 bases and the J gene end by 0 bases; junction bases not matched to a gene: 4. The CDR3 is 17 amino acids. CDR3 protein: CASSVVAGGASTDTQYF. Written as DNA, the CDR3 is TGTGCCAGCAGCGTAGTAGCGGGGGGCGCTAGCACAGATACGCAGTATTTT.

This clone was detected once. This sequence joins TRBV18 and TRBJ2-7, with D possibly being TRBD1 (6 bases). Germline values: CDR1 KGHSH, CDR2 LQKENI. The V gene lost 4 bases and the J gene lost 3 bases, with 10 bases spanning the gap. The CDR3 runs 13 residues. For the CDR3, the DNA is TGTGCCAGCTCACGACAGGATTACTACGAGCAGTACTTC. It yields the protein CASSRQDYYEQYF.